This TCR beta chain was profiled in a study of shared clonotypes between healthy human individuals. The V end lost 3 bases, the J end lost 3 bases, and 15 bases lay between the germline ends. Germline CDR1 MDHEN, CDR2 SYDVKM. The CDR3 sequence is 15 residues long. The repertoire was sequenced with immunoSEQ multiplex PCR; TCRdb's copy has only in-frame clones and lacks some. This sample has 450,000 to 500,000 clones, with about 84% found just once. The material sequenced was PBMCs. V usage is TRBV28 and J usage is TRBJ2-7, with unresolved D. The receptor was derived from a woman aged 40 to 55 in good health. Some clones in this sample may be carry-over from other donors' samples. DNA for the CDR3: TGTGCCAGCAGTTTTGGCGCAAACTTATTCTACGAGCAGTACTTC. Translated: CASSFGANLFYEQYF. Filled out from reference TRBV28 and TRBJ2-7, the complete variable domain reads DVKVTQSSRYLVKRTGEKVFLECVQDMDHENMFWYRQDPGLGLRLIYFSYDVKMKEKGDIPEGYSVSREKKERFSLILESASTNQTSMYLCASSFGANLFYEQYFGPGTRLTVT.